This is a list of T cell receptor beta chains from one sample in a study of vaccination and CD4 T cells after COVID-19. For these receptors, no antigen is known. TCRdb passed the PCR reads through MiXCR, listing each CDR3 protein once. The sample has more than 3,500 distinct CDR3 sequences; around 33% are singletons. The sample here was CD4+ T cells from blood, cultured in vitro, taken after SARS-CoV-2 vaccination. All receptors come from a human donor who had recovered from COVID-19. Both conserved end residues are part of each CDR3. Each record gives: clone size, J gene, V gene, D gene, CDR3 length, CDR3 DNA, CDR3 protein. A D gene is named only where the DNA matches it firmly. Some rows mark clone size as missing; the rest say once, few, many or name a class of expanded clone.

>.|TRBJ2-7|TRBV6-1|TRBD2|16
TGTGCCAGCAGTATACGGGGGGTAGCGGGAGTTGGAGAGCAGTACTTC
CASSIRGVAGVGEQYF
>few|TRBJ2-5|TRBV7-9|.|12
TGTGCCAGCAGCTTAATCTCAGAGACCCAGTACTTC
CASSLISETQYF
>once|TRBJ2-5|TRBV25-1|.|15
TGTGCCAGCAGTAAATATCGCACAGGGCAGGAGACCCAGTACTTC
CASSKYRTGQETQYF
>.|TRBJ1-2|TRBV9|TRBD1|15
TGTGCCAGCAGCCCTACAGGGGGATCTAACTATGGCTACACCTTC
CASSPTGGSNYGYTF
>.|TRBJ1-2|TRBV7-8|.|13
TGTGCCAGCAGCTTAGAGGGGGGCCGCTCCCCCACCTTC
CASSLEGGRSPTF
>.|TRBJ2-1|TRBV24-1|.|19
TGTGCCACCAGTGATTACAGGGTCCACGGGGGAGGCGCTCGAAATGAGCAGTTCTTC
CATSDYRVHGGGARNEQFF
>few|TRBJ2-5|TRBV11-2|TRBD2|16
TGTGCCAGCAGCTTAGATCCCGGACTAGCGGGGGAGACCCAGTACTTC
CASSLDPGLAGETQYF
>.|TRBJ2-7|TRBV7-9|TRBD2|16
TGTGCCAGCAGCTTCGGGGGACTAGCGGGGGTTTGGGAGCAGTACTTC
CASSFGGLAGVWEQYF
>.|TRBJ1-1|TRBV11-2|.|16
TGTGCCAGCAGCCCAATAGCAAGACGGAACAACACTGAAGCTTTCTTT
CASSPIARRNNTEAFF
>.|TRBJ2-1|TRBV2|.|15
TGTGCCAGCGGAGGGGGCAGTGCCTCCTACAATGAGCAGTTCTTC
CASGGGSASYNEQFF
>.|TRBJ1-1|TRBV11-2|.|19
TGTGCCAGCTCCCCTCTACCAGGAGGGCGCGTAAGAGCGAACACTGAAGCTTTCTTT
CASSPLPGGRVRANTEAFF
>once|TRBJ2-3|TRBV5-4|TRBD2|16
TGTGCCAGCAGTAGAAGCGGGGGGCGCCGCACAGATACGCAGTATTTT
CASSRSGGRRTDTQYF
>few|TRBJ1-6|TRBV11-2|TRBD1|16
TGTGCCAGCAGCCCCGTTTGGGACAGCTATAATTCACCCCTCCACTTT
CASSPVWDSYNSPLHF
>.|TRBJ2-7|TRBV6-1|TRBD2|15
TGTGCCAGCAGTCCCACCGGGACTAGCTACCACGAGCAGTACTTC
CASSPTGTSYHEQYF
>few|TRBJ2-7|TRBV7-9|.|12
TGTGCCAGCAGCCAAGAATGGGGAGAGCAGTACTTC
CASSQEWGEQYF
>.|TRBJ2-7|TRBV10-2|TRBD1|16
TGCGCCAGCAGTGAGAGGAAGGGGGACAGCACCTACGAGCAGTACTTC
CASSERKGDSTYEQYF
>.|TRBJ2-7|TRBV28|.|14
TGTGCCAGCACCCCCCAATTGAAGTCCTACGAGCAGTACTTC
CASTPQLKSYEQYF
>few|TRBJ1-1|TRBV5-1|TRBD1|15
TGCGCCAGCAGCCAACAGGGGGGGGCGCAAACTGAAGCTTTCTTT
CASSQQGGAQTEAFF
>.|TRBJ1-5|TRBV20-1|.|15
TGCAGTGGTAAGGTTGGGGGCACGGGGAATCAGCCCCAGCATTTT
CSGKVGGTGNQPQHF
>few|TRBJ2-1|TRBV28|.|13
TGTGCCAGTCGGCTAAGCTCCTACAATGAGCAGTTCTTC
CASRLSSYNEQFF
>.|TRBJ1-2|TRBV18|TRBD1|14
TGTGCCAGCTCACCAGCCGGACAGGGCTACGGCTACACCTTC
CASSPAGQGYGYTF
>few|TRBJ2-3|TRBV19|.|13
TGTGCCAGTAGGCCACGTTGGGCAGATACGCAGTATTTT
CASRPRWADTQYF
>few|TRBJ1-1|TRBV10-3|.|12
TGTGCCATCAGTGGGGAGACAGTTGAAGCTTTCTTT
CAISGETVEAFF
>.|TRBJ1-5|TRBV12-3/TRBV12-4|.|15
TGTGCCAGCACCAAGGGGGTCCCTATCAATCAGCCCCAGCATTTT
CASTKGVPINQPQHF
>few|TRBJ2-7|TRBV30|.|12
TGTGCCTGGAGTTTAGCGACGTCGGAGCAGTACTTC
CAWSLATSEQYF
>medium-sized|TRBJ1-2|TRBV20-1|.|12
TGCAGTGCCAGGGGCCAGGGAGGTGGCTACACCTTC
CSARGQGGGYTF
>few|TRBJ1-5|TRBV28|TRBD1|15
TGTGCCAGCAGTTTCATGGGACAGGCCGAGCAGCCCCAGCATTTT
CASSFMGQAEQPQHF
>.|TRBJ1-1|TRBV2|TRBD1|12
TGTGCCAGCAGGCCCACGGGACAGGAAGCTTTCTTT
CASRPTGQEAFF
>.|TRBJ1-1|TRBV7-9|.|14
TGTGCCAGCCAAGTTGGGGGTCTTAACACTGAAGCTTTCTTT
CASQVGGLNTEAFF
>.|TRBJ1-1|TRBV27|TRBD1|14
TGTGCCAGCAGTTTATCGGCCAGGGGGTCTGAAGCTTTCTTT
CASSLSARGSEAFF
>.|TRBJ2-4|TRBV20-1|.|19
TGCAGTGCTAATCCACTAGACCTCTACTCTCCAGATGCCAAAAACATTCAGTACTTC
CSANPLDLYSPDAKNIQYF
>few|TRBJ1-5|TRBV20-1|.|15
TGCAGTGCTAGAGAAGGGGGAACGGTCAATCAGCCCCAGCATTTT
CSAREGGTVNQPQHF
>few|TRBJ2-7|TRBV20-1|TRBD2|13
TGCAGTGCTTTGATAGCGGGCTCCTACGAGCAGTACTTC
CSALIAGSYEQYF
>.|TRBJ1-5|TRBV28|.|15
TGTGCCAGCAGTCTGGGGGGGATTTTTGGACAGCCCCAGCATTTT
CASSLGGIFGQPQHF
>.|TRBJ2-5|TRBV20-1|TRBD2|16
TGCAGTGCTGATCAGCGGGAGGTCTCAAGGCGGGAGACCCAGTACTTC
CSADQREVSRRETQYF
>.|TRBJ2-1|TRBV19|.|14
TGTGCCAGTAGTAACCGGGACGGTTACAATGAGCAGTTCTTC
CASSNRDGYNEQFF
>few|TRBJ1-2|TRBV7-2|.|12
TGTGCCAGCAGCTTAGATTGGGGTGGCTACACCTTC
CASSLDWGGYTF
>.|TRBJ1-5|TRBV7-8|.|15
TGTGCCAGCAGCTTAAAGGGGCTGGGCAATCAGCCCCAGCATTTT
CASSLKGLGNQPQHF
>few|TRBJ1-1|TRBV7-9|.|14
TGTGCCAGCAGCCCTAACCCTAGGGTGTCTGAAGCTTTCTTT
CASSPNPRVSEAFF
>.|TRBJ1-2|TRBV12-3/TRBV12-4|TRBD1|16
TGTGCCAGCAGGACAGGGCACGGGCTGGGGAGCTATGGCTACACCTTC
CASRTGHGLGSYGYTF
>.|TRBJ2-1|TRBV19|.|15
TGTGCCAGTAGTATAGATCAAGGGGCGTACAATGAGCAGTTCTTC
CASSIDQGAYNEQFF
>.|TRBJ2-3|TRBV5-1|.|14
TGCGCCACCCGGCCGAGAGGTGGCACAGATACGCAGTATTTT
CATRPRGGTDTQYF
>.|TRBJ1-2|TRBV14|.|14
TGTGCCAGCAGCCAGGACACAGGGAACTATGGCTACACCTTC
CASSQDTGNYGYTF
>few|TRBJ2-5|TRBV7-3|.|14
TGTGCCAGCAGCTTAAGGGGTCCGCAAGAGACCCAGTACTTC
CASSLRGPQETQYF
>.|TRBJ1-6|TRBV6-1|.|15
TGTGCCAGCAGTCCTTCAGGGTGGGATAATTCACCCCTCCACTTT
CASSPSGWDNSPLHF
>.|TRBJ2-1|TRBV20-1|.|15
TGCAGTGCCAACCCGGATCAGGGCTCCTACAATGAGCAGTTCTTC
CSANPDQGSYNEQFF
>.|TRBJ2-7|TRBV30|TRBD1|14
TGTGCCTCAAGCCTCGGGACAGGGATCTACGAGCAGTACTTC
CASSLGTGIYEQYF
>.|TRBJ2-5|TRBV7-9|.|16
TGTGCCAGCAGCTTAGGATCAGAACAGAGAAAAGAGACCCAGTACTTC
CASSLGSEQRKETQYF
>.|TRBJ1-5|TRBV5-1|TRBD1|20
TGCGCCAGCAGCCCAGACGTCCCGGGACAGGACCCCAAAACTAATCAGCCCCAGCATTTT
CASSPDVPGQDPKTNQPQHF
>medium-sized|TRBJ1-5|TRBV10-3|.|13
TGTGCCATCAGTCAGCAGGGAAATCAGCCCCAGCATTTT
CAISQQGNQPQHF
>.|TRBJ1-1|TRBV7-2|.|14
TGTGCCAGCAGCCCGGGACACCTTCACACTGAAGCTTTCTTT
CASSPGHLHTEAFF
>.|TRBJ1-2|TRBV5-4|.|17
TGTGCCAGCAGCCCAGGGAGGCGGCAGATCATTAACTATGGCTACACCTTC
CASSPGRRQIINYGYTF
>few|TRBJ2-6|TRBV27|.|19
TGTGCCAGCAGTCCAGATTGGAGACAGGCTCCCTCTGGGGCCAACGTCCTGACTTTC
CASSPDWRQAPSGANVLTF
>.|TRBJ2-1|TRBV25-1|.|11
TGTGCCAGCAGTGCCGGCAATGAGCAGTTCTTC
CASSAGNEQFF
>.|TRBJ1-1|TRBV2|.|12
TGTGCCAGCAAGCAGGGTGGCACTGAAGCTTTCTTT
CASKQGGTEAFF
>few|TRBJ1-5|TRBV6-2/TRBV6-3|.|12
TGTGCCAGCAGTTACGCCTCATCGGCCCAGCATTTT
CASSYASSAQHF
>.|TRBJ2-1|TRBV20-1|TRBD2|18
TGCAGTGCTAGGGACTACACCGGGACTAGCGAACACTACAATGAGCAGTTCTTC
CSARDYTGTSEHYNEQFF
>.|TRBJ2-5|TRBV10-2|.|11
TGCGCCAGCAGTGAGTCAGAGACCCAGTACTTC
CASSESETQYF
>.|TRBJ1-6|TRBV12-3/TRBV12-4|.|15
TGTGCCAGCAGTCTACCGGGCCTTGGGAGATCACCCCTCCACTTT
CASSLPGLGRSPLHF